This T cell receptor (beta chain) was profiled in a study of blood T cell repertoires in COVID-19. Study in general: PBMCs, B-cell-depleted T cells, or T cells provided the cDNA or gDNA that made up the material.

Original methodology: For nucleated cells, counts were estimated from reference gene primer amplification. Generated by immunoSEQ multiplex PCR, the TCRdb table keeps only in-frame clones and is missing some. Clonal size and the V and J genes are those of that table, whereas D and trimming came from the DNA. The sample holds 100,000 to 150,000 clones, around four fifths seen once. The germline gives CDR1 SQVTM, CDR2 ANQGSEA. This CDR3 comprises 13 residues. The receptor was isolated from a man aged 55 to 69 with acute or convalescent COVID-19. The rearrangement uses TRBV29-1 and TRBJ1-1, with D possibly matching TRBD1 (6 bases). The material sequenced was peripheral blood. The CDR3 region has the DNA TGCAACGTGAGGGAGACAGGGAACACTGAAGCTTTCTTT. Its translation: CNVRETGNTEAFF.